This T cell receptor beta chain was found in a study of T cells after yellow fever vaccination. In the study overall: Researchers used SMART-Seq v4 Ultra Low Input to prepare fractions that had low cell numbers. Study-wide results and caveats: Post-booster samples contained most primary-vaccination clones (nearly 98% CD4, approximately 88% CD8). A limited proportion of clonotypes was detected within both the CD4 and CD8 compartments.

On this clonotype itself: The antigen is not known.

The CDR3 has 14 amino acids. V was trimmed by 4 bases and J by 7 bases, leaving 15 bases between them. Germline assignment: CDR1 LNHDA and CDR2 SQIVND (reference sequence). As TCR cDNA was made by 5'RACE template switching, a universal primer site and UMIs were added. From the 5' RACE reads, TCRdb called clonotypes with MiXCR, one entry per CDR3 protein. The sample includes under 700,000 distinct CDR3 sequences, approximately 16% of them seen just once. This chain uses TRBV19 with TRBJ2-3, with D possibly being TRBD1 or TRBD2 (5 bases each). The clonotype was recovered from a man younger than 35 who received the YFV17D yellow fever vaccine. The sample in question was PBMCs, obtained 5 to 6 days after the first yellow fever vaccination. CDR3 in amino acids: CASSTFDEGHTQYF. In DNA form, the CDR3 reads TGTGCCAGTAGTACCTTCGATGAGGGGCATACGCAGTATTTT. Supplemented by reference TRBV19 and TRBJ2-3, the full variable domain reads DGGITQSPKYLFRKEGQNVTLSCEQNLNHDAMYWYRQDPGQGLRLIYYSQIVNDFQKGDIAEGYSVSREKKESFPLTVTSAQKNPTAFYLCASSTFDEGHTQYFGPGTRLTVL.